This TCR beta chain was documented in a study of response to subunit inactivated influenza vaccine. General study results and limits: Few new T cells, the authors suggested, are recruited by each seasonal influenza vaccination.

V shed 5 bases, J shed 0 bases, and the junction held 4 bases outside the gene matches. CDR3 length: 15 amino acids. Germline assignment: CDR1 SNHLY and CDR2 FYNNEI. A remark on this clonotype: Its antigen remains unidentified.

TCRdb independently ran MiXCR on the RT-PCR reads; one entry per CDR3 protein. The table records approximately 300,000 distinct CDR3 sequences, about 20% of them present only once. This specimen was PBMCs from blood, taken 21 months after vaccination. The chain joins TRBV2 to TRBJ1-5; 7 bases line up with TRBD1. The source of this sequence is a man between 50 and 69 years old who received an inactivated influenza vaccine. CDR3 sequence (DNA): TGTGCCAGCAGTCCTGGGGACAGTAGCAATCAGCCCCAGCATTTT. Translated: CASSPGDSSNQPQHF.